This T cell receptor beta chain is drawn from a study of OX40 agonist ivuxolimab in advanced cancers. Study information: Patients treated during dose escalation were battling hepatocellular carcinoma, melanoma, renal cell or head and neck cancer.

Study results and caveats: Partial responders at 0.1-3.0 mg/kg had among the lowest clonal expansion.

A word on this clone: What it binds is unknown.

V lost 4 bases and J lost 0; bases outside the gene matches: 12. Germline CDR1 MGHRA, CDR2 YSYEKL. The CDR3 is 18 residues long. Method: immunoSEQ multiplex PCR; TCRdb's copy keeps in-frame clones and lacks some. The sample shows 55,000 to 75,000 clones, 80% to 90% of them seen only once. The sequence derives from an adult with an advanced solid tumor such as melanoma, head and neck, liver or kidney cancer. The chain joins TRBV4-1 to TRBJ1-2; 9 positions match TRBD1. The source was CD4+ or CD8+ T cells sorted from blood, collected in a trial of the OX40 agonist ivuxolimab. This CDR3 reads CASSRFPGQGNANYGYTF. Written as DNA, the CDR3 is TGCGCCAGCAGCCGATTTCCGGGACAGGGAAACGCTAACTATGGCTACACCTTC.